This record looks at one TCR beta chain sequence and its context. V lost 0 bases to trimming and J lost 14 bases, with 14 bases between them. The germline gives CDR1 SNHLY, CDR2 FYNNEI. This CDR3 region has 13 residues. The data stem from a study of OX40 agonist ivuxolimab in advanced cancers. Sequencing used immunoSEQ multiplex PCR; TCRdb keeps in-frame clones, though not all of them. The sample consists of under 90,000 clones, approximately 85% of them appearing once. The receptor comes from an adult with an advanced solid tumor such as melanoma, head and neck, liver or kidney cancer. The V and J genes are TRBV2 and TRBJ2-1; D is possibly TRBD2 (5 bases). Sequences were derived from CD4+ or CD8+ T cells sorted from blood, sampled in a trial of the OX40 agonist ivuxolimab. The CDR3 nucleotides are TGTGCCAGCAGTGAAGCGCTGAGGGCCCGGAAGTTCTTC. It encodes CASSEALRARKFF.